This T cell receptor (beta chain) came from a study of blood T cell repertoires in COVID-19. Trimming at V came to 5 bases and at J to 3 bases, leaving 9 bases not matched to a gene. Germline values: CDR1 SNHLY, CDR2 FYNNEI. This CDR3 comprises 15 residues. Some clones are missing from TCRdb's copy, which holds only in-frame ones; the method was immunoSEQ multiplex PCR. The table records about 380,000 clones, approximately 90% of them present only once. The material sequenced was PBMCs or T cells enriched from blood (not recorded which). The genes are TRBV2 and TRBJ1-1; TRBD1 aligns across 7 bases. The clonotype was recovered from a woman under 30 who had recovered from COVID-19. The CDR3 loop reads CASSPPGQRDTEAFF. DNA for the CDR3: TGTGCCAGCAGTCCGCCGGGACAGCGTGACACTGAAGCTTTCTTT.